The 2 T cell receptor beta chains below come from one sample, sequenced in a study of vaccination effects on CD4 cells after COVID-19. The assay was immunoSEQ multiplex PCR, and TCRdb's table has in-frame clones only and misses some. The table has 60,000 to 80,000 clones, 70% to 85% seen once. These receptors have no identified antigens. At the end of about 9 days of culture, CD4+ T cells were isolated. The cohort was immunized with two doses of either the BNT162b2 or mRNA-1273 vaccine. The specimen comprised CD4+ T cells from PBMCs cultured without peptide, sampled after COVID-19 vaccination. Every receptor here comes from a human donor who received a COVID-19 vaccine.

In its sample, this clone was seen a few times. The chain carries TRBV5-8 and TRBJ1-1; D perhaps matches TRBD1 (5 bases). This CDR3 has 10 amino acids. Germline V gene lookup returns CDR1 SGHTS and CDR2 YDEGEE. V lost 7 bases to trimming and J lost 7 bases, with 8 bases between them. The CDR3, as DNA: TGTGCCAGCCGGGGGTTTGAAGCTTTCTTT. Translated, it gives CASRGFEAFF.

The chain couples TRBV27 to TRBJ1-6; TRBD1 might be the D (6 bases). Germline V gene sequence: CDR1 MNHEY, CDR2 SMNVEV (reference sequence). V was shortened by 5 bases and J by 7 bases, with 18 bases between the two germline ends. CDR3 length equals 16 residues. The CDR3 sequence: CASSLGQREWNSPLHF. CDR3 nucleotides: TGTGCCAGCAGTCTAGGACAGCGCGAGTGGAATTCACCCCTCCACTTT.